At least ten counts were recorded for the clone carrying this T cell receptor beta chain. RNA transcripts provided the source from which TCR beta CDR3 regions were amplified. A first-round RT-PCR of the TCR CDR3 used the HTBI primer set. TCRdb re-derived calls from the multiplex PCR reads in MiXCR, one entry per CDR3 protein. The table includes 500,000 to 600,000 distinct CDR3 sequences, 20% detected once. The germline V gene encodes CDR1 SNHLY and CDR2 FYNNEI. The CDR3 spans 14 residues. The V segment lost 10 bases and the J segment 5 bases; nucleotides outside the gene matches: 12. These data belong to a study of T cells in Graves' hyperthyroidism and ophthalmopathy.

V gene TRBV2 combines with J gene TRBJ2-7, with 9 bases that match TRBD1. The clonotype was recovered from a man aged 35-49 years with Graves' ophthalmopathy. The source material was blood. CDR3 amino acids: CATTLRDRAHEQYF. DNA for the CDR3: TGTGCCACCACTCTCCGGGACAGGGCCCACGAGCAGTACTTC.